Below are 17 T cell receptor beta chains sequenced from a single sample in a study of CD8+CD57+ T cells in acquired aplastic anemia. Selection for sequencing was limited to patients who had shown CD8+CD57+ cell expansion by flow cytometry. The TCR beta profiling, which covered VDJ combination and CDR3 sequence, was carried out using genomic DNA as the template. Each CDR3 protein gets one entry after TCRdb re-called the reads with MiXCR. Of 160,000 or so distinct CDR3 sequences detected, around 48% appear once; the ten largest clones hold more than 30%. Sequenced: sorted CD4+, CD8+, or CD8+CD57+ T cells (not recorded which) from PBMCs. Receptor source: a human donor with aplastic anemia.

The chain links TRBV10-3 to TRBJ2-7, with 12 bases identical to TRBD2. Germline assignment: CDR1 ENHRY and CDR2 SYGVKD. The CDR3 has 14 amino acids. V lost 6 bases and J lost 2; bases outside the gene matches: 2. The CDR3 loop reads CAISGLAGTYEQYF. In DNA form, the CDR3 reads TGTGCCATCAGCGGACTAGCGGGGACCTACGAGCAGTACTTC.

This clonotype was counted a few times. The chain has TRBV9 and TRBJ2-7, with TRBD1 matching 7 bases. Germline CDR1 is SGDLS and CDR2 is YYNGEE. V dropped 4 bases and J dropped 5; count of bases not matched to a gene: 12. This CDR3 comprises 15 residues. The CDR3 DNA sequence: TGTGCCAGCAGCAGGGACATACAGGGGTTTGACGAGCAGTACTTC. Amino acid sequence: CASSRDIQGFDEQYF.

CDR3 coding DNA: TGTGCCAGCAGACACCGGGACAGGGTAACTAATGAAAAACTGTTTTTT. Translating gives CASRHRDRVTNEKLFF. The chain couples TRBV10-3 to TRBJ1-4, with 9 bases identical to TRBD1. The CDR3 extends over 16 amino acids. J lost 1 base, V lost 10 bases, and 10 bases had no gene match. Germline CDR1 reads ENHRY; CDR2 reads SYGVKD.

In its sample, this clonotype was seen a few times. This sequence joins TRBV9 and TRBJ1-2, with a tentative D call TRBD1 (5 bases). The CDR3 is 14 residues long. V dropped 4 bases and J dropped 4 bases, with 14 bases sitting between them. CDR1 SGDLS and CDR2 YYNGEE come from the germline V gene. CDR3 nucleotides: TGTGCCAGCAGCTCCCCCGGGGGGGGCTATGGCTACACCTTC. As protein: CASSSPGGGYGYTF.

This clonotype was seen at least ten times. The rearrangement joins TRBV7-3 to TRBJ2-2, with 11 bases fitting TRBD2. V shed 5 bases, J shed 4 bases, and the junction held 6 bases outside the gene matches. The CDR3 length is 16 residues. Per germline, CDR1 SGHTA and CDR2 FQGTGA. CDR3: CASSRDSGRGTGELFF. CDR3 nucleotide sequence: TGTGCCAGCAGCCGCGATAGCGGGAGGGGCACCGGGGAGCTGTTTTTT.

This clonotype has a count of ten or more. V and J are TRBV12-3 or TRBV12-4 and TRBJ1-1; no firm D call. This CDR3 region has 13 residues. V gave up 11 bases and J gave up 1 base, with 14 bases separating them. The DNA of the CDR3 is TGTGCCTCTTCGGGAGAAGGGAACACTGAAGCTTTCTTT. Translation gives CASSGEGNTEAFF.

This clonotype was observed many times. This chain links TRBV5-6 with TRBJ2-5; no definite D call. V was cut by 0 bases and J by 7 bases, with 10 bases left in between. The CDR3 consists of 13 residues. Germline CDR1 and CDR2: SGHDT and YYEEEE. DNA for the CDR3: TGTGCCAGCAGCTTGGAAGGGTCTGGGACCCAGTACTTC. It yields the protein CASSLEGSGTQYF.

The J gene is TRBJ2-7, the V gene TRBV6-1; 7 nucleotides line up with TRBD1. The germline V gene has CDR1 MNHNS and CDR2 SASEGT. V lost 2 bases and J lost 9; bases outside the gene matches: 10. There are 14 residues in the CDR3. CDR3 sequence reads: CASSEHRTGPAQYF. The CDR3 nucleotides are TGTGCCAGCAGTGAACATCGGACAGGCCCGGCGCAGTACTTC.

About this clonotype: This could be a read error, since a much larger clone is one nucleotide away. The chain couples TRBV7-2 to TRBJ1-1; no definite D call. V was cut by 2 bases and J by 1 base, with 11 bases left in between. CDR1 is SGHTA and CDR2 is FQGNSA in the germline V gene. The CDR3 covers 15 residues. CDR3 sequence (DNA): TGTGCCAGCAGCTTAACCTCCAGTCCGAACACTGAAGCTTTCTTT. As protein: CASSLTSSPNTEAFF.

This clonotype was counted ten times or more. The chain links TRBV9 to TRBJ1-1, with TRBD1 matching 7 bases. The CDR3 is made up of 15 amino acids. V lost 4 bases and J lost 8; bases outside the gene matches: 14. Germline V gene data show CDR1 as SGDLS and CDR2 as YYNGEE. CDR3 in amino acids: CASSFHRQGGSEAFF. CDR3 nucleotide sequence: TGTGCCAGCAGCTTTCATCGACAGGGCGGATCCGAAGCTTTCTTT.

The table lists this clonotype with many counts. The V gene is TRBV11-2, the J gene TRBJ2-3; TRBD1 matches at 9 bases. The V segment lost 5 bases and the J segment 3 bases; nucleotides outside the gene matches: 9. Germline CDR1 reads SGHAT; CDR2 reads FQNNGV. This CDR3 contains 16 residues. The CDR3 DNA sequence: TGTGCCAGCAGCAACACCGTGGACAGGGGTACAGATACGCAGTATTTT. This sequence encodes CASSNTVDRGTDTQYF.

The gene calls are TRBV7-9 and TRBJ2-5, with 7 bases that match TRBD1. Germline values: CDR1 SEHNR, CDR2 FQNEAQ (reference sequence). The CDR3 length is 11 residues. V was pared by 2 bases and J by 9 bases, with 0 bases of the junction left unmatched. In DNA, the CDR3 is TGTGCCAGCAGCTTAACAGGGGCCCAGTACTTC. Its protein is CASSLTGAQYF.

This clonotype appeared many times. The rearrangement uses TRBV5-6 and TRBJ2-7; D might be TRBD1 or TRBD2, each matching 5 bases. The CDR3 totals 14 residues. Germline CDR1 is SGHDT and CDR2 is YYEEEE. V was cut by 3 bases and J by 1 base, with 11 bases left in between. The CDR3: CASSYGGGSYEQYF. In DNA, the CDR3 is TGTGCCAGCAGCTACGGTGGGGGATCCTACGAGCAGTACTTC.

The chain has TRBV4-1 and TRBJ2-2; 7 bases line up with TRBD2. Germline CDR1 MGHRA, CDR2 YSYEKL. The CDR3 sequence is 17 residues long. V lost 0 bases and J lost 0; bases outside the gene matches: 4. CDR3 DNA: TGCGCCAGCAGCCAAGATCCTAGCGGCGCGAACACCGGGGAGCTGTTTTTT. As protein: CASSQDPSGANTGELFF.

This clonotype was counted between two and nine times. This sequence joins TRBV11-2 and TRBJ1-1; possible D gene TRBD1, 5 bases. Per the germline V gene, CDR1 is SGHAT and CDR2 is FQNNGV. With 5 bases removed from V and 4 bases from J, the gap between germline ends came to 11 bases. This CDR3 region has 13 residues. This CDR3 reads CASSPRVSTEAFF. The CDR3 nucleotides are TGTGCCAGCAGCCCCAGGGTGAGCACTGAAGCTTTCTTT. The full variable domain, rest sourced from reference TRBV11-2 and TRBJ1-1, is EAGVAQSPRYKIIEKRQSVAFWCNPISGHATLYWYQQILGQGPKLLIQFQNNGVVDDSQLPKDRFSAERLKGVDSTLKIQPAKLEDSAVYLCASSPRVSTEAFFGQGTRLTVV.

The chain couples TRBV6-4 to TRBJ2-1; TRBD1 matches 7 bases. Germline lookup yields CDR1 MRHNA and CDR2 SNTAGT. This CDR3 has 13 residues. The V gene end was trimmed by 4 bases and the J gene end by 6 bases; junction bases not matched to a gene: 3. The CDR3 protein is CASSGAGGNEQFF. In DNA, the CDR3 is TGTGCCAGCAGTGGGGCAGGGGGCAATGAGCAGTTCTTC.

This clonotype appeared a few times. The J gene is TRBJ1-1, the V gene TRBV9; 8 bases map to TRBD1. Losses at the gene ends were 7 bases for V and 5 bases for J; bases not matched to a gene: 7. Germline-derived CDR1 and CDR2 are SGDLS and YYNGEE. The CDR3 is 13 residues long. CDR3 sequence (DNA): TGTGCCAGCGGAGGACAGGGAAGGACTGAAGCTTTCTTT. It specifies CASGGQGRTEAFF. Together with reference TRBV9 and TRBJ1-1, the CDR3 gives the full variable domain: DSGVTQTPKHLITATGQRVTLRCSPRSGDLSVYWYQQSLDQGLQFLIQYYNGEERAKGNILERFSAQQFPDLHSELNLSSLELGDSALYFCASGGQGRTEAFFGQGTRLTVV.